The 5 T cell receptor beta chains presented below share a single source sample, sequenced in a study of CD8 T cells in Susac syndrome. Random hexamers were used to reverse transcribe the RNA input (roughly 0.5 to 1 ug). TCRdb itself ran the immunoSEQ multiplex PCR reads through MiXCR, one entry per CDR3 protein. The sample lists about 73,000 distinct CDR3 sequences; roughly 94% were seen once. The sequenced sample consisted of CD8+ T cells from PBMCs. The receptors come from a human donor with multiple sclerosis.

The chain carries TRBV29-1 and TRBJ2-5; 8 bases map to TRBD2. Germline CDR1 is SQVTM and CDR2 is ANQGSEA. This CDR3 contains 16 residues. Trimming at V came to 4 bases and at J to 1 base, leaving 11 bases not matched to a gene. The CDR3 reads CSVVRTSFLAQETQYF. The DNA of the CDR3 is TGCAGCGTTGTCAGGACTAGCTTCTTAGCCCAAGAGACCCAGTACTTC. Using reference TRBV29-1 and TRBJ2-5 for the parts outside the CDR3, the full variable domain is SAVISQKPSRDICQRGTSLTIQCQVDSQVTMMFWYRQQPGQSLTLIATANQGSEATYESGFVIDKFPISRPNLTFSTLTVSNMSPEDSSIYLCSVVRTSFLAQETQYFGPGTRLLVL.

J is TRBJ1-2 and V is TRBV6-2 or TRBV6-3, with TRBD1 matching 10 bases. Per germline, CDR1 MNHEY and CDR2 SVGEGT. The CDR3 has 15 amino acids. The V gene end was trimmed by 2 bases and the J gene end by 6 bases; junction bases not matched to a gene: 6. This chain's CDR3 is CASSYTGTGVDGYTF. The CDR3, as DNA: TGTGCCAGCAGTTACACCGGGACAGGGGTCGATGGCTACACCTTC.

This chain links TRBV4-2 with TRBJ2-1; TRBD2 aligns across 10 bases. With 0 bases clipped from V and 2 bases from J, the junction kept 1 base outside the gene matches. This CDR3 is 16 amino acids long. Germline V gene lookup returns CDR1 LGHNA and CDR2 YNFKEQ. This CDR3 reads CASSQEAGGPYNEQFF. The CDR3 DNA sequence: TGTGCCAGCAGCCAAGAAGCGGGGGGGCCCTACAATGAGCAGTTCTTC.

The CDR3 DNA is TGTGCCTGGGGACAGGGGATGAACACTGAAGCTTTCTTT. This codes for CAWGQGMNTEAFF. The chain is built from TRBV30 and TRBJ1-1, with TRBD1 identical over 9 bases. Germline CDR1 GTSNPN, CDR2 SVGIG (reference sequence). After removal of 5 bases from V and 0 bases from J, the junction contained 1 base not matched to a gene. This CDR3 is built from 13 residues. The full variable domain, its missing parts supplied by reference TRBV30 and TRBJ1-1, is SQTIHQWPATLVQPVGSPLSLECTVEGTSNPNLYWYRQAAGRGLQLLFYSVGIGQISSEVPQNLSASRPQDRQFILSSKKLLLSDSGFYLCAWGQGMNTEAFFGQGTRLTVV.

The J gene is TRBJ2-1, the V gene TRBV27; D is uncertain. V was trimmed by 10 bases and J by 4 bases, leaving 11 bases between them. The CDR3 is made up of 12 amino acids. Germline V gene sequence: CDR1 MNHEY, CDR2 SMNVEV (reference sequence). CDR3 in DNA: TGTGCCACCCAAGTCCGTTACAATGAGCAGTTCTTC. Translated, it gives CATQVRYNEQFF.